The 27 T cell receptor beta chains listed next were all sequenced from one sample in a study of blood T cell repertoires in COVID-19. Only in-frame clones appear in the TCRdb table, and some are missing; sequencing was by immunoSEQ multiplex PCR. Of some 320,000 clones in the sample, around 87% were seen once. Sequenced: PBMCs or T cells enriched from blood (not recorded which). The receptor set was obtained from a woman between 25 and 40 years old who had recovered from COVID-19.

V and J are TRBV25-1 and TRBJ2-3; 8 nucleotides line up with TRBD2. Trimming at V came to 2 bases and at J to 2 bases, leaving 3 bases not matched to a gene. Per germline, CDR1 MGHDK and CDR2 SYGVNS. CDR3 length equals 15 residues. CDR3 loop: CASSEVAGLTDTQYF. The CDR3 DNA is TGTGCCAGCAGTGAAGTAGCGGGGCTCACAGATACGCAGTATTTT. The full variable domain, with the rest looked up from reference TRBV25-1 and TRBJ2-3, is EADIYQTPRYLVIGTGKKITLECSQTMGHDKMYWYQQDPGMELHLIHYSYGVNSTEKGDLSSESTVSRIRTEHFPLTLESARPSHTSQYLCASSEVAGLTDTQYFGPGTRLTVL.

This clone was seen more than once but under ten times. The chain carries TRBV7-9 and TRBJ2-7; 11 nucleotides match TRBD2. CDR1 is SEHNR, CDR2 FQNEAQ, per germline (reference sequence). The CDR3 is 13 residues long. V was clipped by 3 bases and J by 12 bases; unmatched bases: 7. CDR3: CASSFALAGVAYF. In nucleotides, the CDR3 is TGTGCCAGCAGCTTTGCACTAGCGGGGGTTGCGTACTTC. Complete variable domain (other parts from reference TRBV7-9 and TRBJ2-7): DTGVSQNPRHKITKRGQNVTFRCDPISEHNRLYWYRQTLGQGPEFLTYFQNEAQLEKSRLLSDRFSAERPKGSFSTLEIQRTEQGDSAMYLCASSFALAGVAYFGPGTRLTVT.

The CDR3 here is CSARVVDTQYF. CDR3 in DNA: TGCAGTGCTAGAGTCGTCGATACGCAGTATTTT. The chain links TRBV20-1 to TRBJ2-3; no clear D. CDR1 DFQATT and CDR2 SNEGSKA come from the germline V gene (reference sequence). The length of the CDR3 is 11 residues. With 1 base removed from V and 6 bases from J, the gap between germline ends came to 5 bases.

The chain is built from TRBV27 and TRBJ1-1; D gene unclear. This CDR3 region has 15 residues. V was shortened by 6 bases and J by 4 bases, with 18 bases between the two germline ends. The germline gives CDR1 MNHEY, CDR2 SMNVEV (reference sequence). This chain's CDR3 is CASSDTIPVGTEAFF. The CDR3 DNA reads TGTGCCAGCAGCGACACGATACCCGTGGGCACTGAAGCTTTCTTT.

The chain recombines TRBV5-1 with TRBJ1-2, with 7 bases aligning to TRBD1. The CDR3 has 13 residues. After removal of 4 bases from V and 6 bases from J, the junction contained 6 bases not matched to a gene. Per germline, CDR1 SGHRS and CDR2 YFSETQ. The CDR3 here is CASSGGTADGYTF. Here the CDR3 DNA reads TGCGCCAGCAGCGGGGGGACAGCAGATGGCTACACCTTC. Supplemented by reference TRBV5-1 and TRBJ1-2, the full variable domain reads KAGVTQTPRYLIKTRGQQVTLSCSPISGHRSVSWYQQTPGQGLQFLFEYFSETQRNKGNFPGRFSGRQFSNSRSEMNVSTLELGDSALYLCASSGGTADGYTFGSGTRLTVV.

This chain connects TRBV2 to TRBJ1-5, with 8 bases lining up with TRBD1. Trimming at V came to 8 bases and at J to 0 bases, leaving 6 bases not matched to a gene. From germline, CDR1 is SNHLY and CDR2 FYNNEI. The CDR3 runs to 15 residues. CDR3 coding DNA: TGTGCCAGCGATTACAGGGGGTATAGCAATCAGCCCCAGCATTTT. Translation: CASDYRGYSNQPQHF. Filled out from reference TRBV2 and TRBJ1-5, the complete variable domain reads EPEVTQTPSHQVTQMGQEVILRCVPISNHLYFYWYRQILGQKVEFLVSFYNNEISEKSEIFDDQFSVERPDGSNFTLKIRSTKLEDSAMYFCASDYRGYSNQPQHFGDGTRLSIL.

The chain recombines TRBV2 with TRBJ2-1; the D gene is possibly TRBD2 (6 bases). Germline V gene sequence: CDR1 SNHLY, CDR2 FYNNEI. This CDR3 is 16 amino acids long. Trimming left V 4 bases short and J 9 bases short, with 22 bases between. The chain's CDR3 is CASSVLGTRGISEQFF. CDR3 coding DNA: TGTGCCAGCAGTGTTTTAGGGACTCGGGGGATCAGTGAGCAGTTCTTC.

V gene TRBV7-8 combines with J gene TRBJ1-2; 7 bases map to TRBD1. This CDR3 contains 16 residues. In germline, CDR1 is SGHVS, CDR2 FQNEAQ. V lost 5 bases to trimming and J lost 4 bases; unmatched junction nucleotides: 13. For the CDR3, the DNA is TGTGCCAGCAGCCCTACGACAGGGCGGGGTAGCTATGGCTACACCTTC. Translation gives CASSPTTGRGSYGYTF. Looking up the rest from reference TRBV7-8 and TRBJ1-2 gives the full variable domain: GAGVSQSPRYKVAKRGQDVALRCDPISGHVSLFWYQQALGQGPEFLTYFQNEAQLDKSGLPSDRFFAERPEGSVSTLKIQRTQQEDSAVYLCASSPTTGRGSYGYTFGSGTRLTVV.

This rearrangement joins TRBV9 to TRBJ1-1; no definite D call. The CDR3 contains 14 residues. Trimming took 2 bases from V and 4 from J, leaving 12 bases between them. Germline-derived CDR1 and CDR2 are SGDLS and YYNGEE. The CDR3 DNA reads TGTGCCAGCAGCGTCTCCCGAGGTGGCACTGAAGCTTTCTTT. It codes for CASSVSRGGTEAFF.

In its sample, this clone was seen once. The chain couples TRBV5-1 to TRBJ2-3; the match to TRBD2 covers 11 bases. CDR1 SGHRS and CDR2 YFSETQ come from the germline V gene. This CDR3 region has 17 residues. J gave up 1 base and V 3 bases, and 7 bases lay outside the gene matches. CDR3: CASSSHSGGAGTDTQYF. The CDR3, as DNA: TGCGCCAGCAGCTCTCATAGCGGGGGGGCCGGCACAGATACGCAGTATTTT.

This clone was counted between two and nine times. The chain links TRBV28 to TRBJ1-1; D might be TRBD1 (5 bases). V shed 5 bases and J shed 8 bases, with 21 bases lying between them. The length of the CDR3 is 15 residues. Germline CDR1 MDHEN, CDR2 SYDVKM. Here the CDR3 DNA reads TGTGCCAGCAGTCAAGAAACACTCGTGGGGGGGGAAGCTTTCTTT. Translating gives CASSQETLVGGEAFF.

This chain connects TRBV9 to TRBJ2-5, with D possibly TRBD2 on 5 matching bases. Trimming cost V 0 bases and J 5 bases, with 8 bases left between them. The CDR3 is made up of 13 amino acids. Per the germline V gene, CDR1 is SGDLS and CDR2 is YYNGEE. The CDR3 nucleotides read TGTGCCAGCAGCGTAGGAGGGTTGGAGACCCAGTACTTC. It yields the protein CASSVGGLETQYF.

The chain is built from TRBV5-1 and TRBJ1-4; no reliable D call. V was trimmed by 0 bases and J by 8 bases, leaving 11 bases between them. Per germline, CDR1 SGHRS and CDR2 YFSETQ. The CDR3 has 14 residues. Here the CDR3 DNA reads TGCGCCAGCAGCTTGGCCGGGATAGGGGAAAAACTGTTTTTT. Its protein product is CASSLAGIGEKLFF.

The rearrangement links TRBV11-3 to TRBJ2-5; D remains unclear. The germline CDR1 and CDR2 sequences are SGHNT and YENEEA. V lost 5 bases and J lost 5, with 9 bases in between. The CDR3 extends over 12 amino acids. CDR3: CASSNAAETQYF. The CDR3 DNA is TGTGCCAGCAGCAACGCCGCGGAGACCCAGTACTTC.

The gene calls are TRBV19 and TRBJ1-1; perhaps TRBD1 as D (5 bases). Germline values: CDR1 LNHDA, CDR2 SQIVND (reference sequence). V was shortened by 6 bases and J by 6 bases, with 17 bases between the two germline ends. The CDR3 runs 14 residues. The chain's CDR3 is CASSEFQGKAEAFF. CDR3 DNA sequence: TGTGCCAGTAGCGAATTTCAGGGAAAAGCTGAAGCTTTCTTT. The variable domain in full, with the rest retrieved from reference TRBV19 and TRBJ1-1, is DGGITQSPKYLFRKEGQNVTLSCEQNLNHDAMYWYRQDPGQGLRLIYYSQIVNDFQKGDIAEGYSVSREKKESFPLTVTSAQKNPTAFYLCASSEFQGKAEAFFGQGTRLTVV.

This clone was counted only a few times. Distinct nucleotide sequences in the sample also encode this CDR3. This sequence joins TRBV12-3 or TRBV12-4 and TRBJ1-2; 9 nucleotides match TRBD1. The trim removed 6 bases at V and 8 bases at J, leaving 7 bases unmatched. The CDR3 is made up of 13 amino acids. The CDR3 protein is CASSPGTGNGYTF. The CDR3 nucleotides read TGTGCCAGCAGCCCAGGGACAGGGAACGGCTACACCTTC.

V usage is TRBV7-8 and J usage is TRBJ2-3; 13 bases match TRBD2. The CDR3 is 20 residues long. Trimming removed 3 bases from V and 2 bases from J; junction bases left unmatched: 14. Germline assignment: CDR1 SGHVS and CDR2 FQNEAQ. CDR3 in amino acids: CASSLPAPTSGGHTTDTQYF. In nucleotides, the CDR3 is TGTGCCAGCAGCTTGCCGGCTCCGACTAGCGGGGGGCATACCACAGATACGCAGTATTTT.

The chain has TRBV6-5 and TRBJ2-7, with D possibly being TRBD2 (6 bases). Germline CDR1 MNHEY, CDR2 SVGAGI. The CDR3 totals 15 residues. V dropped 0 bases and J dropped 6 bases, with 15 bases sitting between them. The CDR3 region is CASSYSRGRKSEQYF. CDR3 DNA sequence: TGTGCCAGCAGTTACTCGCGGGGTAGGAAGTCCGAGCAGTACTTC.

The CDR3 reads CASSQIDRGNTGELFF. The CDR3 coding sequence is TGCGCCAGCAGCCAAATAGACAGGGGGAACACCGGGGAGCTGTTTTTT. The V and J genes are TRBV4-1 and TRBJ2-2; 8 bases agree with TRBD1. The germline gives CDR1 MGHRA, CDR2 YSYEKL. The CDR3 sequence is 16 residues long. With V trimmed by 2 bases and J by 1 base, 3 bases remained unmatched.

The DNA of the CDR3 is TGCGCCAGCAGCTTGGACGGAGGAACTAATGAAAAACTGTTTTTT. This gives the protein CASSLDGGTNEKLFF. This chain links TRBV5-1 with TRBJ1-4; no definite D call. Trimming removed 0 bases from V and 1 base from J, with 7 bases in between. Looked up from germline, CDR1 is SGHRS and CDR2 is YFSETQ. The CDR3 length is 15 residues. The whole variable domain, remainder taken from reference TRBV5-1 and TRBJ1-4, is KAGVTQTPRYLIKTRGQQVTLSCSPISGHRSVSWYQQTPGQGLQFLFEYFSETQRNKGNFPGRFSGRQFSNSRSEMNVSTLELGDSALYLCASSLDGGTNEKLFFGSGTQLSVL.

The chain carries TRBV7-9 and TRBJ2-2; the D is unclear. V was pared by 6 bases and J by 6 bases, with 17 bases between. The CDR3 is made up of 15 amino acids. CDR1 SEHNR and CDR2 FQNEAQ come from the germline V gene (reference sequence). This chain's CDR3 is CASSLRRGAPGELFF. CDR3 bases: TGTGCCAGCAGTTTACGACGCGGTGCTCCCGGGGAGCTGTTTTTT.

The gene calls are TRBV19 and TRBJ1-5; unclear D gene. The CDR3 runs 13 residues. The V gene lost 7 bases and the J gene lost 2 bases, with 9 bases spanning the gap. Germline values: CDR1 LNHDA, CDR2 SQIVND (reference sequence). CDR3 in amino acids: CASMGVGNQPQHF. The DNA for the CDR3 is TGTGCCAGTATGGGCGTCGGCAATCAGCCCCAGCATTTT.

The chain links TRBV9 to TRBJ1-5; D remains ambiguous. V gave up 5 bases and J gave up 0 bases, with 12 bases separating them. The CDR3 covers 15 residues. CDR1 SGDLS and CDR2 YYNGEE come from the germline V gene. CDR3 loop: CASSPTPYSNQPQHF. CDR3 nucleotide sequence: TGTGCCAGCAGTCCCACACCTTATAGCAATCAGCCCCAGCATTTT.

This clone has only one observation. The chain links TRBV14 to TRBJ2-3, with D perhaps matching TRBD2 (6 bases). Germline CDR1 and CDR2: SGHDN and FVKESK. The V end was cut by 0 bases, the J end by 5 bases, with 18 bases between. The CDR3 runs 17 residues. The CDR3 reads CASSQDLVGGKRDTQYF. In DNA, the CDR3 is TGTGCCAGCAGCCAAGATCTTGTGGGGGGAAAGAGAGATACGCAGTATTTT.

V is TRBV5-1 and J is TRBJ1-1; weak D call: TRBD1 (5 bases). V was pared by 1 base and J by 5 bases, with 18 bases between. CDR3 size: 16 residues. CDR1 and CDR2 from the germline V gene are SGHRS and YFSETQ. CDR3 DNA: TGCGCCAGCAGCTTGTCCGCCGGCGCAGGGCCTACTGAAGCTTTCTTT. Protein product: CASSLSAGAGPTEAFF.

As to this clone: Distinct nucleotide sequences in the sample also encode this CDR3. The CDR3 DNA reads as TGCGCCAGCAGCCTGACAGGGGGAGAGACCCAGTACTTC. Translating it yields CASSLTGGETQYF. This chain connects TRBV5-1 to TRBJ2-5; 9 bases are shared with TRBD1. After removal of 4 bases from V and 4 bases from J, the junction contained 2 bases not matched to a gene. The germline CDR1 and CDR2 sequences are SGHRS and YFSETQ. There are 13 residues in the CDR3.

This chain connects TRBV9 to TRBJ1-2; D unclear. Per germline, CDR1 SGDLS and CDR2 YYNGEE. V gave up 0 bases and J gave up 4 bases, with 7 bases separating them. The CDR3 is made up of 13 amino acids. The CDR3: CASSVAPSYGYTF. The CDR3 coding sequence is TGTGCCAGCAGCGTAGCTCCCTCCTATGGCTACACCTTC.